Below are 32 T cell receptor beta chains sequenced from a single sample in a study of control samples from healthy donors and cancer patients. Libraries were prepared by immunoSEQ multiplex PCR; TCRdb keeps only in-frame clonotypes and omits some of them. Here the sample spans some 120,000 clones, around 87% being singletons. Specimen: blood. Source of these receptors: a man aged 55 to 70 in good health.

The CDR3 here is CASSLAVGQGAGWQNEKLFF. In nucleotides, the CDR3 is TGTGCCAGCAGCTTAGCAGTGGGACAGGGGGCCGGTTGGCAAAATGAAAAACTGTTTTTT. The rearrangement links TRBV7-8 to TRBJ1-4; 12 bases line up with TRBD1. Germline lookup yields CDR1 SGHVS and CDR2 FQNEAQ. J was trimmed by 5 bases and V by 0 bases; bases with no gene match: 13. CDR3 length: 20 amino acids.

The chain is built from TRBV6-5 and TRBJ1-4; TRBD1 is a possible D gene (6 bases). CDR3 size: 14 residues. Germline-derived CDR1 and CDR2 are MNHEY and SVGAGI. Trimming took off 5 bases at V and 7 bases at J, with 14 bases between the two ends. The CDR3 DNA reads TGTGCCAGCAGTAACAGGGTATTAGCTGAAAAACTGTTTTTT. Amino acid sequence: CASSNRVLAEKLFF.

The rearrangement joins TRBV28 to TRBJ1-5; tentative D call: TRBD1 (5 bases). The CDR3 consists of 15 residues. Germline values: CDR1 MDHEN, CDR2 SYDVKM. V was clipped by 5 bases and J by 6 bases, with 17 bases between them. The DNA of the CDR3 is TGTGCCAGCAGTGGGGTTGTAGGGACGGGTCAGCCCCAGCATTTT. Translation: CASSGVVGTGQPQHF.

The V call is TRBV27, the J call TRBJ1-6; D gene unclear. The germline V and J ends were trimmed by 5 bases and 3 bases, with 14 bases remaining between them. The V gene's germline CDR1 is MNHEY and CDR2 SMNVEV (reference sequence). This CDR3 comprises 16 residues. This CDR3 is CASSPSPSIYNSPLHF. The CDR3 DNA sequence: TGTGCCAGCAGTCCCTCCCCCAGCATCTATAATTCACCCCTCCACTTT.

The rearrangement joins TRBV7-2 to TRBJ1-1; a weak D match, TRBD1 (6 bases). Germline loops: CDR1 SGHTA, CDR2 FQGNSA. Trimming shortened V by 3 bases and J by 1 base, and 9 bases separated the two germline ends. This CDR3 comprises 14 residues. The CDR3, as DNA: TGTGCCAGCAGCTTTCGGACAGCGAACACTGAAGCTTTCTTT. This codes for CASSFRTANTEAFF.

V is TRBV18 and J is TRBJ2-2; 9 bases align to TRBD1. V shed 2 bases and J 2 bases; nucleotides not matched to a gene: 3. Per germline, CDR1 KGHSH and CDR2 LQKENI. CDR3 length: 16 amino acids. CDR3 amino acids: CASSPSGQGNTGELFF. In nucleotides, the CDR3 is TGTGCCAGCTCACCATCGGGACAGGGTAACACCGGGGAGCTGTTTTTT. The whole variable domain, remainder taken from reference TRBV18 and TRBJ2-2, is NAGVMQNPRHLVRRRGQEARLRCSPMKGHSHVYWYRQLPEEGLKFMVYLQKENIIDESGMPKERFSAEFPKEGPSILRIQQVVRGDSAAYFCASSPSGQGNTGELFFGEGSRLTVL.

The rearrangement uses TRBV13 and TRBJ2-7; 11 positions agree with TRBD1. There are 15 residues in the CDR3. Losses at the gene ends were 5 bases for V and 4 bases for J; bases not matched to a gene: 7. Germline CDR1 and CDR2: PRHDT and FYEKMQ (reference sequence). The CDR3 coding sequence is TGTGCCAGCAGCCCCGGACAGGGGGCGATTTACGAGCAGTACTTC. The encoded protein is CASSPGQGAIYEQYF. The complete variable domain, with remaining parts taken from reference TRBV13 and TRBJ2-7, reads AAGVIQSPRHLIKEKRETATLKCYPIPRHDTVYWYQQGPGQDPQFLISFYEKMQSDKGSIPDRFSAQQFSDYHSELNMSSLELGDSALYFCASSPGQGAIYEQYFGPGTRLTVT.

The chain combines TRBV24-1 with TRBJ2-3; D is ambiguous. This CDR3 has 12 residues. Germline V gene lookup returns CDR1 KGHDR and CDR2 SFDVKD. Trimming took 1 base from V and 2 from J, leaving 0 bases between them. For the CDR3, the DNA is TGTGCCACCAGTGATTTCACAGATACGCAGTATTTT. It yields the protein CATSDFTDTQYF.

In regard to this clone: Other DNA sequences from this sample encode an identical CDR3 as well. V and J are TRBV6-5 and TRBJ1-1, with D unclear. CDR1 and CDR2 (germline): MNHEY, SVGAGI. The CDR3 extends over 14 amino acids. V dropped 0 bases and J dropped 2 bases, with 7 bases sitting between them. The CDR3, as DNA: TGTGCCAGCAGTTACTCACGGGGAAACACTGAAGCTTTCTTT. Its translation: CASSYSRGNTEAFF.

The chain couples TRBV27 to TRBJ1-2; a possible D gene is TRBD1 (6 bases). From germline, CDR1 is MNHEY and CDR2 SMNVEV (reference sequence). The CDR3 runs 14 residues. The V and J ends lost 7 bases and 4 bases respectively, with 16 bases between them. CDR3 amino acids: CASKGVGGTYGYTF. As DNA, the CDR3 is TGTGCCAGCAAGGGGGTCGGGGGGACCTATGGCTACACCTTC.

A single count supports this clone. This rearrangement joins TRBV7-2 to TRBJ1-6; 8 positions agree with TRBD1. The trim removed 4 bases at V and 9 bases at J, leaving 8 bases unmatched. The CDR3 runs to 15 residues. Germline-derived CDR1 and CDR2 are SGHTA and FQGNSA. This CDR3 reads CASSSGTGSGSPLHF. The DNA of the CDR3 is TGTGCCAGCAGCTCAGGGACAGGTTCGGGTTCACCCCTCCACTTT. Looking up the rest from reference TRBV7-2 and TRBJ1-6 gives the full variable domain: GAGVSQSPSNKVTEKGKDVELRCDPISGHTALYWYRQSLGQGLEFLIYFQGNSAPDKSGLPSDRFSAERTGGSVSTLTIQRTQQEDSAVYLCASSSGTGSGSPLHFGNGTRLTVT.

The gene calls are TRBV30 and TRBJ1-1; a possible D gene is TRBD1 (6 bases). This CDR3 is 12 amino acids long. V shed 7 bases and J shed 2 bases, with 11 bases lying between them. The germline V gene has CDR1 GTSNPN and CDR2 SVGIG (reference sequence). The CDR3 DNA sequence: TGTGCCTCCCACAGGGATAACACTGAAGCTTTCTTT. It codes for CASHRDNTEAFF. The whole variable domain, remainder taken from reference TRBV30 and TRBJ1-1, is SQTIHQWPATLVQPVGSPLSLECTVEGTSNPNLYWYRQAAGRGLQLLFYSVGIGQISSEVPQNLSASRPQDRQFILSSKKLLLSDSGFYLCASHRDNTEAFFGQGTRLTVV.

This clone was picked up a small number of times. In the same sample, other DNA sequences code for this CDR3. V and J are TRBV5-1 and TRBJ1-3, with 7 positions matching TRBD1. Germline V gives CDR1 SGHRS, CDR2 YFSETQ. V was pared by 4 bases and J by 4 bases, with 2 bases of the junction left unmatched. This CDR3 has 13 amino acids. CDR3 in amino acids: CASSLGQGNTIYF. The CDR3 DNA is TGCGCCAGCAGCCTGGGACAGGGAAACACCATATATTTT.

The chain is built from TRBV30 and TRBJ2-3, with D unclear. The CDR3 sequence is 12 residues long. CDR1 GTSNPN and CDR2 SVGIG come from the germline V gene (reference sequence). The ends were cut back, 1 base at V and 5 bases at J, with 7 bases in the middle. The CDR3 protein is CAWSGTGDTQYF. The CDR3 region has the DNA TGTGCCTGGAGTGGGACGGGAGATACGCAGTATTTT.

The chain is built from TRBV29-1 and TRBJ2-7; D is perhaps TRBD1 or TRBD2 (6 bases each). The length of the CDR3 is 14 residues. Germline loops: CDR1 SQVTM, CDR2 ANQGSEA. Trimming cost V 0 bases and J 3 bases, with 12 bases left between them. CDR3 region: CSVEDREGGYEQYF. The DNA of the CDR3 is TGCAGCGTTGAAGATAGAGAGGGGGGCTACGAGCAGTACTTC.

This clone was seen once. The chain uses TRBV6-5 and TRBJ1-6; the D gene is possibly TRBD1 (5 bases). V lost 8 bases, J lost 9 bases, and 17 bases lay in between. The CDR3 totals 14 residues. The germline CDR1 and CDR2 sequences are MNHEY and SVGAGI. The DNA of the CDR3 is TGTGCCAGCGACCGGGGGGTCGAAGGTTCACCCCTCCACTTT. Translated: CASDRGVEGSPLHF.

The rearrangement links TRBV7-9 to TRBJ2-7; no firm D call. The CDR3 runs to 15 residues. The germline V and J ends were trimmed by 5 bases and 2 bases, with 16 bases remaining between them. Germline V gives CDR1 SEHNR, CDR2 FQNEAQ (reference sequence). CDR3 sequence: CASSGSSWAPYEQYF. For the CDR3, the DNA is TGTGCCAGCAGCGGTTCTAGTTGGGCCCCCTACGAGCAGTACTTC.

This chain links TRBV6-6 with TRBJ1-1; D may be TRBD1 (6 bases). Trimming took off 5 bases at V and 5 bases at J, with 24 bases between the two ends. Per the germline V gene, CDR1 is MNHNY and CDR2 is SVGAGI (reference sequence). CDR3 size: 17 residues. The DNA of the CDR3 is TGTGCCAGCAGTCTAGATTGGGGGCTTGGGTCCGGGACTGAAGCTTTCTTT. It translates to CASSLDWGLGSGTEAFF.

This chain links TRBV25-1 with TRBJ1-2, with D perhaps TRBD1 (5 bases). V was trimmed by 4 bases and J by 0 bases, leaving 9 bases between them. Germline V CDR1 and CDR2: MGHDK, SYGVNS. This CDR3 comprises 14 residues. The CDR3 sequence is CASSGVGANYGYTF. CDR3 coding DNA: TGTGCCAGCAGTGGGGTAGGGGCTAACTATGGCTACACCTTC.

The chain recombines TRBV6-6 with TRBJ2-3; possible D gene TRBD1, 6 bases. Germline values: CDR1 MNHNY, CDR2 SVGAGI (reference sequence). This CDR3 has 13 residues. Trimming took 2 bases from V and 8 from J, leaving 11 bases between them. As DNA, the CDR3 is TGTGCCAGCAGTTACCAGGGGCAGGGTACGCAGTATTTT. It yields the protein CASSYQGQGTQYF.

This clone was seen only once. The V call is TRBV3-1 (or the pseudogene TRBV3-2), the J call TRBJ1-3; 7 bases match TRBD1. The V and J ends lost 3 bases and 0 bases, in that order; junction bases with no gene match: 2. This CDR3 region has 15 residues. Germline CDR1 is LGHDT and CDR2 is YNNKEL (reference sequence). For the CDR3, the DNA is TGTGCCAGCAGCCAGGACAGGTTCTCTGGAAACACCATATATTTT. It specifies CASSQDRFSGNTIYF.

V usage is TRBV19 and J usage is TRBJ2-1; 10 bases are a match to TRBD1. Germline CDR1 and CDR2: LNHDA and SQIVND (reference sequence). The CDR3 runs 15 residues. V lost 2 bases and J lost 5; bases outside the gene matches: 3. The CDR3 bases are TGTGCCAGTAGTATAACGGGACAGGGGAACAATGAGCAGTTCTTC. Its protein product is CASSITGQGNNEQFF.

The V and J genes are TRBV28 and TRBJ1-4; D perhaps matches TRBD1 (5 bases). This CDR3 is 15 amino acids long. The germline V gene encodes CDR1 MDHEN and CDR2 SYDVKM. Trimming removed 6 bases at V and 5 bases at J, with 16 bases between. CDR3 in DNA: TGTGCCAGCAGACCCCCGGCAGGGCGCAATGAAAAACTGTTTTTT. Amino acid sequence: CASRPPAGRNEKLFF.

This clone was picked up a small number of times. This chain uses TRBV28 with TRBJ2-2; the match to TRBD1 covers 7 bases. Germline V lookup: CDR1 MDHEN, CDR2 SYDVKM. V gave up 4 bases and J gave up 3 bases; unmatched junction bases: 5. CDR3 size: 15 residues. The CDR3, as DNA: TGTGCCAGCAGTTGGACGGGACAGTACACCGGGGAGCTGTTTTTT. Residues: CASSWTGQYTGELFF.

The rearrangement uses TRBV5-1 and TRBJ2-5; TRBD1 aligns across 7 bases. Trimming took 0 bases from V and 4 from J; bases not matched to a gene: 3. Per germline, CDR1 SGHRS and CDR2 YFSETQ. CDR3 length: 14 residues. CDR3 residues: CASSLEGQSETQYF. CDR3 in DNA: TGCGCCAGCAGCTTGGAGGGACAGTCAGAGACCCAGTACTTC.

This rearrangement joins TRBV9 to TRBJ1-6; unclear D gene. Germline V gives CDR1 SGDLS, CDR2 YYNGEE. This CDR3 has 14 amino acids. V lost 2 bases and J 0 bases, leaving 3 bases between the germline ends. This CDR3 is CASSVDSYNSPLHF. CDR3 nucleotide sequence: TGTGCCAGCAGCGTCGACTCCTATAATTCACCCCTCCACTTT.

This chain links TRBV19 with TRBJ2-5; weak D call: TRBD2 (5 bases). From germline, CDR1 is LNHDA and CDR2 SQIVND (reference sequence). This CDR3 is 14 amino acids long. Trimming removed 4 bases from V and 5 bases from J, with 14 bases in between. The CDR3 DNA reads as TGTGCCAGTAGTACAGCGATGGCGGGCGAGACCCAGTACTTC. Translation: CASSTAMAGETQYF. Drawing the rest from reference TRBV19 and TRBJ2-5, the complete variable domain is DGGITQSPKYLFRKEGQNVTLSCEQNLNHDAMYWYRQDPGQGLRLIYYSQIVNDFQKGDIAEGYSVSREKKESFPLTVTSAQKNPTAFYLCASSTAMAGETQYFGPGTRLLVL.

The chain uses TRBV7-9 and TRBJ1-3; D is ambiguous. Trimming took 1 base from V and 0 from J, leaving 7 bases between them. CDR1 and CDR2 from the germline V gene are SEHNR and FQNEAQ (reference sequence). The CDR3 is 15 amino acids. CDR3 sequence: CASSLGVNSGNTIYF. DNA for the CDR3: TGTGCCAGCAGCTTAGGAGTGAACTCTGGAAACACCATATATTTT.

This clone was found once. The DNA for the CDR3 is TGTGCCAGCAGCGCGTACAGGGGAACTAATTCACCCCTCCACTTT. Translating gives CASSAYRGTNSPLHF. The V gene is TRBV3-1 (or the pseudogene TRBV3-2), the J gene TRBJ1-6; TRBD1 matches at 7 bases. Trimming cost V 5 bases and J 6 bases; bases outside gene matches: 7. CDR1 is LGHDT, CDR2 YNNKEL, per germline (reference sequence). The CDR3 contains 15 residues.

Worth noting for this clone: The sample holds other DNA sequences that translate to the same CDR3. The gene calls are TRBV9 and TRBJ1-2, with D possibly being TRBD1 (6 bases). The V end was cut by 0 bases, the J end by 7 bases, with 10 bases between. In germline, CDR1 is SGDLS, CDR2 YYNGEE. This CDR3 has 13 residues. CDR3 loop: CASSVDRAGGYTF. The DNA for the CDR3 is TGTGCCAGCAGCGTAGACAGGGCGGGTGGCTACACCTTC.

In nucleotides, the CDR3 is TGTGCCAGCAGACAGGAGGGGGGGAATGAAAAACTGTTTTTT. Protein: CASRQEGGNEKLFF. The chain has TRBV27 and TRBJ1-4, with D possibly being TRBD1 (6 bases). Looked up from germline, CDR1 is MNHEY and CDR2 is SMNVEV (reference sequence). The CDR3 consists of 14 residues. The germline V and J ends were trimmed by 6 bases and 5 bases, with 13 bases remaining between them.

The V and J genes are TRBV5-1 and TRBJ1-1, with D uncertain. Germline CDR1 reads SGHRS; CDR2 reads YFSETQ. With 2 bases removed from V and 4 bases from J, the gap between germline ends came to 9 bases. This CDR3 contains 13 residues. The CDR3 is CASSFQFITEAFF. For the CDR3, the DNA is TGCGCCAGCAGCTTTCAGTTTATCACTGAAGCTTTCTTT.